The next 26 T cell receptor beta chains were all read from a single sample in a study of T cells in narcolepsy. The repertoire was sequenced with immunoSEQ multiplex PCR; TCRdb's copy has only in-frame clones and lacks some. The sample lists over 30,000 clones, 84% occurring once. Source material: CD45RA- memory CD4+ T cells from PBMCs. The receptors come from a human donor with narcolepsy.

The chain carries TRBV5-8 and TRBJ2-3; 8 bases fit TRBD2. V shed 4 bases and J 9 bases; nucleotides not matched to a gene: 1. CDR3 length: 11 amino acids. Germline CDR1 reads SGHTS; CDR2 reads YDEGEE. The CDR3 sequence is CASSREGTQYF. For the CDR3, the DNA is TGTGCCAGCAGCCGGGAGGGCACGCAGTATTTT.

The rearrangement uses TRBV4-2 and TRBJ1-1; tentatively, D is TRBD1 (5 bases). Per the germline V gene, CDR1 is LGHNA and CDR2 is YNFKEQ. V was trimmed by 2 bases and J by 6 bases, leaving 10 bases between them. The CDR3 spans 13 residues. CDR3 DNA sequence: TGTGCCAGCAGCCAAATGGGGGACGCTGAAGCTTTCTTT. Translation gives CASSQMGDAEAFF.

The chain has TRBV5-1 and TRBJ1-5; 7 bases agree with TRBD1. V lost 4 bases, J lost 7 bases, and 14 bases stayed unmatched. The CDR3 totals 16 residues. CDR1 and CDR2 from the germline V gene are SGHRS and YFSETQ. The CDR3 here is CASSALPTGLEQPQHF. CDR3 nucleotides: TGCGCCAGCAGCGCGCTCCCGACAGGGCTAGAGCAGCCCCAGCATTTT.

V is TRBV11-2 and J is TRBJ2-2, with D perhaps matching TRBD1 or TRBD2 (5 bases each). This CDR3 spans 15 amino acids. In germline, CDR1 is SGHAT, CDR2 FQNNGV. V was clipped by 5 bases and J by 0 bases, with 10 bases between them. This CDR3 is CASSPGRTNTGELFF. The CDR3 nucleotides are TGTGCCAGCAGCCCGGGACGAACGAACACCGGGGAGCTGTTTTTT.

The J gene is TRBJ2-5, the V gene TRBV4-1; the match to TRBD1 covers 8 bases. This CDR3 region has 16 residues. J lost 5 bases, V lost 1 base, and 9 bases had no gene match. CDR1 and CDR2 (germline): MGHRA, YSYEKL. The CDR3: CASSQVAQGARETQYF. The CDR3 DNA is TGCGCCAGCAGCCAAGTTGCGCAGGGGGCAAGGGAGACCCAGTACTTC.

This sequence joins TRBV27 and TRBJ1-4; 11 bases are shared with TRBD1. The germline gives CDR1 MNHEY, CDR2 SMNVEV (reference sequence). With V trimmed by 6 bases and J by 10 bases, 13 bases remained unmatched. The CDR3 is 16 residues long. The CDR3 is CASRPPTGTGGRKLFF. CDR3 nucleotides: TGTGCCAGCAGGCCCCCTACCGGGACAGGGGGAAGAAAACTGTTTTTT.

This chain connects TRBV7-2 to TRBJ2-3, with a tentative D call TRBD1 (5 bases). Trimming removed 5 bases from V and 5 bases from J, with 26 bases in between. The CDR3 extends over 18 amino acids. Looked up from germline, CDR1 is SGHTA and CDR2 is FQGNSA. The CDR3 DNA reads as TGTGCCAGCAGCCTCCAAAAAACGACACAAGCAAGGGGAGATACGCAGTATTTT. Translation: CASSLQKTTQARGDTQYF.

In the case of this clone: Other DNA sequences of this sample code for an identical CDR3. The V call is TRBV28, the J call TRBJ2-3; D is tentatively TRBD1 or TRBD2 (5 bases each). V was shortened by 5 bases and J by 0 bases, with 6 bases between the two germline ends. This CDR3 has 13 amino acids. Germline V gives CDR1 MDHEN, CDR2 SYDVKM. The CDR3 spells CASSGDSTDTQYF. The DNA for the CDR3 is TGTGCCAGCAGTGGGGACAGCACAGATACGCAGTATTTT.

The chain joins TRBV21-1 to TRBJ2-1; TRBD2 is the table's D call and was not checked against the DNA. TRBV21-1 is a pseudogene segment. CDR3 size: 22 residues. CDR3 in amino acids: CASSKRSQGTSGGRPLYNEQFF. In DNA, the CDR3 is TGTGCCAGCAGCAAACGTTCCCAAGGGACTAGCGGGGGCCGACCCCTCTACAATGAGCAGTTCTTC.

This clone was detected a few times. The chain employs TRBV6-6 and TRBJ2-7, with TRBD1 matching over 11 bases. Germline CDR1 and CDR2: MNHNY and SVGAGI (reference sequence). The CDR3 has 15 amino acids. Trimming removed 4 bases from V and 1 base from J; junction bases left unmatched: 3. Here the CDR3 DNA reads TGTGCCAGCAGTTGGGGACAGGGGGGTTCCTACGAGCAGTACGTC. It translates to CASSWGQGGSYEQYV.

The chain has TRBV6-5 and TRBJ1-4, with 7 nucleotides matching TRBD1. There are 15 residues in the CDR3. CDR1 and CDR2 from the germline V gene are MNHEY and SVGAGI. The V gene end was trimmed by 6 bases and the J gene end by 2 bases; junction bases not matched to a gene: 6. The CDR3 here is CASRPTGSTNEKLFF. CDR3 DNA: TGTGCCAGCAGGCCGACAGGGTCTACTAATGAAAAACTGTTTTTT.

CDR3 loop: CASSMWTSGPQETQYF. The CDR3 bases are TGTGCCAGTAGTATGTGGACTAGCGGGCCTCAAGAGACCCAGTACTTC. The chain employs TRBV19 and TRBJ2-5, with TRBD2 identical over 11 bases. The CDR3 has 16 amino acids. Germline assignment: CDR1 LNHDA and CDR2 SQIVND (reference sequence). Trimming at V came to 3 bases and at J to 2 bases, leaving 5 bases not matched to a gene.

This sequence joins TRBV6-6 and TRBJ1-3, with 7 bases identical to TRBD1. Trimming removed 10 bases from V and 3 bases from J; junction bases left unmatched: 3. Germline CDR1 MNHNY, CDR2 SVGAGI (reference sequence). The CDR3 extends over 12 amino acids. CDR3 DNA: TGTGCCACCGGGGACAGTGGAAACACCATATATTTT. Its protein is CATGDSGNTIYF.

The DNA for the CDR3 is TGCAGGACCACTGATTGTAGGCACACCGGGGAGCTGTTTTTT. Translation: CRTTDCRHTGELFF. This chain links TRBV29-1 with TRBJ2-2; no definite D call. Germline assignment: CDR1 SQVTM and CDR2 ANQGSEA. This CDR3 spans 14 amino acids.

V gene TRBV6-1 combines with J gene TRBJ1-2, with D unresolved. The CDR3 covers 13 residues. Trimming took off 1 base at V and 5 bases at J, with 8 bases between the two ends. The germline V gene has CDR1 MNHNS and CDR2 SASEGT. In DNA form, the CDR3 reads TGTGCCAGCAGTGAAGGGACGGTTTATGGCTACACCTTC. This codes for CASSEGTVYGYTF.

The chain couples TRBV2 to TRBJ2-1, with TRBD2 matching over 8 bases. Trimming removed 6 bases from V and 6 bases from J; junction bases left unmatched: 10. Per germline, CDR1 SNHLY and CDR2 FYNNEI. The CDR3 consists of 15 residues. CDR3 amino acids: CASSIGLAPSNEQFF. The CDR3 DNA reads as TGTGCCAGCAGCATTGGACTAGCTCCTTCCAATGAGCAGTTCTTC. Together with reference TRBV2 and TRBJ2-1, the CDR3 gives the full variable domain: EPEVTQTPSHQVTQMGQEVILRCVPISNHLYFYWYRQILGQKVEFLVSFYNNEISEKSEIFDDQFSVERPDGSNFTLKIRSTKLEDSAMYFCASSIGLAPSNEQFFGPGTRLTVL.

This clone was detected once. The J gene is TRBJ1-1, the V gene TRBV4-3, with D perhaps matching TRBD1 (5 bases). The CDR3 totals 17 residues. With 3 bases removed from V and 1 base from J, the gap between germline ends came to 18 bases. From germline, CDR1 is LGHNA and CDR2 YSLEER. The CDR3 protein is CASSHRMGEGKNTEAFF. The CDR3 DNA is TGCGCCAGCAGCCACCGAATGGGGGAAGGGAAGAACACTGAAGCTTTCTTT.

J is TRBJ2-3 and V is TRBV18; D remains ambiguous. V dropped 2 bases and J dropped 3 bases, with 15 bases sitting between them. Germline CDR1 is KGHSH and CDR2 is LQKENI. The CDR3 is 16 residues long. DNA of the CDR3: TGTGCCAGCTCACCAGTAGGGCTGACATGGACAGATACGCAGTATTTT. Protein sequence: CASSPVGLTWTDTQYF. The complete variable domain, with remaining parts taken from reference TRBV18 and TRBJ2-3, reads NAGVMQNPRHLVRRRGQEARLRCSPMKGHSHVYWYRQLPEEGLKFMVYLQKENIIDESGMPKERFSAEFPKEGPSILRIQQVVRGDSAAYFCASSPVGLTWTDTQYFGPGTRLTVL.

V gene TRBV5-6 combines with J gene TRBJ1-2; the D is unclear. Trimming took 4 bases from V and 1 from J, leaving 5 bases between them. The CDR3 is 12 residues long. Germline loops: CDR1 SGHDT, CDR2 YYEEEE. CDR3 coding DNA: TGTGCCAGCAGCGCCCTTAACTATGGCTACACCTTC. It specifies CASSALNYGYTF.

J is TRBJ2-3 and V is TRBV2; TRBD2 matches 8 bases. V dropped 8 bases and J dropped 0; count of bases not matched to a gene: 7. Germline CDR1 and CDR2: SNHLY and FYNNEI. The CDR3 has 15 amino acids. The CDR3 spells CASLVAGRSTDTQYF. The CDR3 DNA sequence: TGTGCCAGCCTAGTAGCGGGGAGAAGCACAGATACGCAGTATTTT.

This clone was recorded only once. This chain uses TRBV5-1 with TRBJ2-1; D may be TRBD2 (6 bases). CDR3 size: 14 residues. Trimming stripped 6 bases from V and 8 bases from J, with 18 bases between. Germline CDR1 reads SGHRS; CDR2 reads YFSETQ. CDR3 protein: CASKSLEGRDEQFF. The CDR3 DNA reads TGCGCCAGCAAGAGTCTGGAGGGTCGGGATGAGCAGTTCTTC.

The chain carries TRBV7-2 and TRBJ2-4; D is unresolved. Trimming cost V 8 bases and J 0 bases, with 11 bases left between them. Germline V gene lookup returns CDR1 SGHTA and CDR2 FQGNSA. The CDR3 is 14 residues long. The CDR3 nucleotides read TGTGCCAGCCGACATGAAATAGCCAAAAACATTCAGTACTTC. Translated, it gives CASRHEIAKNIQYF.

This chain uses TRBV11-3 with TRBJ2-7; 11 bases are shared with TRBD1. The CDR3 is made up of 15 amino acids. From germline, CDR1 is SGHNT and CDR2 YENEEA. V gave up 5 bases and J gave up 2 bases; unmatched junction bases: 5. This CDR3 reads CASSTGQGGAYEQYV. In nucleotides, the CDR3 is TGTGCCAGCAGCACGGGACAGGGGGGGGCCTACGAGCAGTACGTC.

A note on this clone: Other DNA sequences in the same sample also yield this CDR3. The V gene is TRBV2, the J gene TRBJ2-5; the match to TRBD1 covers 9 bases. V shed 2 bases and J 4 bases; nucleotides not matched to a gene: 2. CDR1 is SNHLY, CDR2 FYNNEI, per germline. The CDR3 has 14 residues. In DNA form, the CDR3 reads TGTGCCAGCAGTGAAAGACAGGGGGGAGAGACCCAGTACTTC. This codes for CASSERQGGETQYF.

J is TRBJ2-1 and V is TRBV7-2; D is perhaps TRBD1 (5 bases). Germline CDR1 reads SGHTA; CDR2 reads FQGNSA. Trimming shortened V by 5 bases and J by 6 bases, and 14 bases separated the two germline ends. The CDR3 extends over 14 amino acids. CDR3 protein: CASSPPGHSNEQFF. As DNA, the CDR3 is TGTGCCAGCAGCCCCCCAGGACACAGCAATGAGCAGTTCTTC.

The V call is TRBV6-5, the J call TRBJ1-6; a weak D match, TRBD1 (5 bases). The CDR3 consists of 15 residues. The germline V gene encodes CDR1 MNHEY and CDR2 SVGAGI. V lost 6 bases, J lost 9 bases, and 18 bases lay in between. DNA of the CDR3: TGTGCCAGCAGGGGGGGAAATGGGCTAGCTTCACCCCTCCACTTT. Residues: CASRGGNGLASPLHF.